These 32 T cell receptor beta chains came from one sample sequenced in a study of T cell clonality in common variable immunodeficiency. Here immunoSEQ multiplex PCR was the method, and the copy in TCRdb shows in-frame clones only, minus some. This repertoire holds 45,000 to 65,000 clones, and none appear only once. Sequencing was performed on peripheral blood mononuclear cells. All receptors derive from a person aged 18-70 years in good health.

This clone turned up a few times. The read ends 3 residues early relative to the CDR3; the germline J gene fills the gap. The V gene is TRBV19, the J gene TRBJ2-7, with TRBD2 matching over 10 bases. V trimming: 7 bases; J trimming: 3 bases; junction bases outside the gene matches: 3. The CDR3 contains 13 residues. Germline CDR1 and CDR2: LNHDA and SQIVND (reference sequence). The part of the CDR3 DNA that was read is TGTGCCAGTAACCAGCGGGAGGGCTACGAG. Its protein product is CASNQREGYE. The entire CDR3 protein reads CASNQREGYEQYF. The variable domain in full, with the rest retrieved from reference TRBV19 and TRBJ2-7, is DGGITQSPKYLFRKEGQNVTLSCEQNLNHDAMYWYRQDPGQGLRLIYYSQIVNDFQKGDIAEGYSVSREKKESFPLTVTSAQKNPTAFYLCASNQREGYEQYFGPGTRLTVT.

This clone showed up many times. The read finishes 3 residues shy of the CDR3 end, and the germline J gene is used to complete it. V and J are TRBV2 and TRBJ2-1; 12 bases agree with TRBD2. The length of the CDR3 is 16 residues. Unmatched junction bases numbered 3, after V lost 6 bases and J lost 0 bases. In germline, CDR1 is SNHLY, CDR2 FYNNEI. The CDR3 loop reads CASSELAGGSYNEQFF. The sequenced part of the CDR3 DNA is TGTGCCAGCAGCGAACTAGCGGGGGGCTCCTACAATGAG.

CDR3 region: CASSARVAGLSTDTQYF. CDR3 DNA, as far as it was read: TGCGCCAGCAGCGCTCGTGTAGCGGGTCTAAGCACAGATACG. The V and J genes are TRBV5-1 and TRBJ2-3; 7 bases align to TRBD2. The read ends 3 residues shy of where the CDR3 ends; the end is completed using the germline J gene. The J segment lost 0 bases and the V segment lost 4 bases, leaving 11 bases of the junction unmatched. In germline, CDR1 is SGHRS, CDR2 YFSETQ. This CDR3 region has 17 residues. The full variable domain, with the rest looked up from reference TRBV5-1 and TRBJ2-3, is KAGVTQTPRYLIKTRGQQVTLSCSPISGHRSVSWYQQTPGQGLQFLFEYFSETQRNKGNFPGRFSGRQFSNSRSEMNVSTLELGDSALYLCASSARVAGLSTDTQYFGPGTRLTVL.

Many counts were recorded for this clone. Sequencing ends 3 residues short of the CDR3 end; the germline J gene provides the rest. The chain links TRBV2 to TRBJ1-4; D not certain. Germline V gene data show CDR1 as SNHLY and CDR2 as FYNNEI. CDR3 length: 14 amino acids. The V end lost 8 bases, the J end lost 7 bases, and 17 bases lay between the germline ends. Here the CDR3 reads CASLLFQEGEKLFF. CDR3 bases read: TGTGCCAGCCTACTGTTTCAGGAAGGTGAAAAA.

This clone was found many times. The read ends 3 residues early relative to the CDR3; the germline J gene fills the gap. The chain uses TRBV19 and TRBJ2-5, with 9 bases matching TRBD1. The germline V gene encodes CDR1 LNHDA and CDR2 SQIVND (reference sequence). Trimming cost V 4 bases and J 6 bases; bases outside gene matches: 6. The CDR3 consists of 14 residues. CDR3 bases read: TGTGCCAGTAGTACAACAGGGGGCGCGAAGACC. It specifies CASSTTGGAKT. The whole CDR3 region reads CASSTTGGAKTQYF.

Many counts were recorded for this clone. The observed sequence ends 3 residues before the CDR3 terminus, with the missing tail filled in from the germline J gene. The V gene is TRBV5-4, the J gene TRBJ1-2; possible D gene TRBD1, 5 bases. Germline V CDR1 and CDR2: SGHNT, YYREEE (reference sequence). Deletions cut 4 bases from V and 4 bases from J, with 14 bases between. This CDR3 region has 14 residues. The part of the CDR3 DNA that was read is TGTGCCAGCAGCCCGTGGTTAGGGGCCTATGGC. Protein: CASSPWLGAYG. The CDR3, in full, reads CASSPWLGAYGYTF.

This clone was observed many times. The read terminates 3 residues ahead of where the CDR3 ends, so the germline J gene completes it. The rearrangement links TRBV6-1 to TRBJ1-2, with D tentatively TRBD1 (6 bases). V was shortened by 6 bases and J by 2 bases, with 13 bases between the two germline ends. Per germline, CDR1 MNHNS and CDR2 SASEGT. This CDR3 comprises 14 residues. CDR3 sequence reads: CASSEITGNYGYTF. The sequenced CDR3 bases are TGTGCCAGCAGCGAAATAACAGGGAACTATGGC.

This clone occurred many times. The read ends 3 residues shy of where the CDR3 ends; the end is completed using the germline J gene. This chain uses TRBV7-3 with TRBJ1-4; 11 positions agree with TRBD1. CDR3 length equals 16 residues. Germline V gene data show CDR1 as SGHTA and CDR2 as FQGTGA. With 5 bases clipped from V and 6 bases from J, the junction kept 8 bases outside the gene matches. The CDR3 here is CASSERPGQGDEKLFF. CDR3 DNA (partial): TGTGCCAGCAGCGAACGCCCGGGACAGGGGGATGAAAAA. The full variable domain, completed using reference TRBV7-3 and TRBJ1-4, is GAGVSQTPSNKVTEKGKYVELRCDPISGHTALYWYRQSLGQGPEFLIYFQGTGAADDSGLPNDRFFAVRPEGSVSTLKIQRTERGDSAVYLCASSERPGQGDEKLFFGSGTQLSVL.

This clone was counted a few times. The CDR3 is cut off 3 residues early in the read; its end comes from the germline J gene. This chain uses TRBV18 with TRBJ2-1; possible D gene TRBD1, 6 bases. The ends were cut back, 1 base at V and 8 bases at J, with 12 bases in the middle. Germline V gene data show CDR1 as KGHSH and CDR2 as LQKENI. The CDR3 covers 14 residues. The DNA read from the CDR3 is TGTGCCAGCTCACCACAATGGGCAGGGGATGAG. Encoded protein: CASSPQWAGDE. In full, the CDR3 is CASSPQWAGDEQFF.

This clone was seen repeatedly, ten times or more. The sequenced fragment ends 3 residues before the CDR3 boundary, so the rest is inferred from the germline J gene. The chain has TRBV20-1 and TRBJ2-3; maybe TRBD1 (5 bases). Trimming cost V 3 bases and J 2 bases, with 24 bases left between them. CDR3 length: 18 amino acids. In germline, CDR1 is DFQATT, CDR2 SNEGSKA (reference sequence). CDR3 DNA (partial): TGCAGTGCTAGTCTTTGGGGAAAACAGGTTATGGACACAGATACG. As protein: CSASLWGKQVMDTDT. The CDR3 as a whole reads CSASLWGKQVMDTDTQYF.

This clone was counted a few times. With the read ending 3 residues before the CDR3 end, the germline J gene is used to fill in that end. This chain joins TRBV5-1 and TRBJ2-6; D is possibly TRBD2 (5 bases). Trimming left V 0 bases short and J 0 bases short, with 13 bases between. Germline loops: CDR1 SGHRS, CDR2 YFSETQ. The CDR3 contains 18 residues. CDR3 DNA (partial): TGCGCCAGCAGCTTGGCCGGGCTAGCCGGCTCTGGGGCCAACGTC. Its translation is CASSLAGLAGSGANV. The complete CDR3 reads CASSLAGLAGSGANVLTF.

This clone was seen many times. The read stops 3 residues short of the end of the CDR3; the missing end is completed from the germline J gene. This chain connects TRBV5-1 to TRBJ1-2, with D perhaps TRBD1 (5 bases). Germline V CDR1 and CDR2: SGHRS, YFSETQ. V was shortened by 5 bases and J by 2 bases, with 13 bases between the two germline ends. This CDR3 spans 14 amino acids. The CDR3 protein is CASRDREGNYGYTF. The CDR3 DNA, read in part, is TGCGCCAGCAGAGACAGAGAGGGAAACTATGGC.

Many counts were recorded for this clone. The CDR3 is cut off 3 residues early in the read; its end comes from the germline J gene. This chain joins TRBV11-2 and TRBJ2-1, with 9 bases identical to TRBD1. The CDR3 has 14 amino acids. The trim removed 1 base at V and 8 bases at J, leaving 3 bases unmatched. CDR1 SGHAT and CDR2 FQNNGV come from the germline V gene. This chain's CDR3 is CASSLGTGGHEQFF. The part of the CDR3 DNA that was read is TGTGCCAGCAGCTTAGGCACAGGGGGCCATGAG.

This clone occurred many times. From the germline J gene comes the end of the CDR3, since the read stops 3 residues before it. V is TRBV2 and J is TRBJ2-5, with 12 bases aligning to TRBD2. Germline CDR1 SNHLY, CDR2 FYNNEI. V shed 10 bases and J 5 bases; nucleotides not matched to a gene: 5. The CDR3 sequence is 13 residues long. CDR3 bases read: TGTGCCACTAGCGGGGGGGAAGTGGAGACC. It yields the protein CATSGGEVET. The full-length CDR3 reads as CATSGGEVETQYF.

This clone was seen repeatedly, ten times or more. Incomplete CDR3 DNA: TGTGCCAGCAGAGAGCTAGCGGTTTCATACAATGAG. It translates to CASRELAVSYNE. The full CDR3 protein is CASRELAVSYNEQFF. The chain uses TRBV7-9 and TRBJ2-1, with 7 bases aligning to TRBD2. The read falls 3 residues short of the CDR3 end, and the missing part is taken from the germline J gene. The V and J ends lost 6 bases and 4 bases, in that order; junction bases with no gene match: 9. Germline values: CDR1 SEHNR, CDR2 FQNEAQ (reference sequence). There are 15 residues in the CDR3. The whole variable domain, remainder taken from reference TRBV7-9 and TRBJ2-1, is DTGVSQNPRHKITKRGQNVTFRCDPISEHNRLYWYRQTLGQGPEFLTYFQNEAQLEKSRLLSDRFSAERPKGSFSTLEIQRTEQGDSAMYLCASRELAVSYNEQFFGPGTRLTVL.

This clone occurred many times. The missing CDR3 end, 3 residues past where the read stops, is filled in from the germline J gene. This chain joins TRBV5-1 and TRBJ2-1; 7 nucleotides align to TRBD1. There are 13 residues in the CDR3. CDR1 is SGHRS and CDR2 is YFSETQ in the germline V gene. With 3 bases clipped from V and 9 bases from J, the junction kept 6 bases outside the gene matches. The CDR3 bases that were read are TGCGCCAGCAGCTGGACAGGTCAGGGTGAG. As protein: CASSWTGQGE. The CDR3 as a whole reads CASSWTGQGEQFF.

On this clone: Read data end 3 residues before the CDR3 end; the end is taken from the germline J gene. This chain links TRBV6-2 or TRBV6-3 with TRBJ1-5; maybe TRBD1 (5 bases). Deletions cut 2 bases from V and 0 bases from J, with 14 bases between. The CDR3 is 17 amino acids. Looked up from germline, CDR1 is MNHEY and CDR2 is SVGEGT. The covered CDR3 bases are TGTGCCAGCAGTTACATCAAGGACATCTATAGCAATCAGCCC. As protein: CASSYIKDIYSNQP. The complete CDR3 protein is CASSYIKDIYSNQPQHF.

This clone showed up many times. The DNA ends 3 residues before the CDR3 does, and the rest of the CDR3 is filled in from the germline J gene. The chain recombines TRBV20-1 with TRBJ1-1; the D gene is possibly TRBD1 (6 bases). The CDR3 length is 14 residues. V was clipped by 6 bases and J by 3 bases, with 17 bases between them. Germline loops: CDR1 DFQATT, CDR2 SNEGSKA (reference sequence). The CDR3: CSAHRRGGDTEAFF. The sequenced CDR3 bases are TGCAGTGCCCACCGAAGGGGGGGCGACACTGAA.

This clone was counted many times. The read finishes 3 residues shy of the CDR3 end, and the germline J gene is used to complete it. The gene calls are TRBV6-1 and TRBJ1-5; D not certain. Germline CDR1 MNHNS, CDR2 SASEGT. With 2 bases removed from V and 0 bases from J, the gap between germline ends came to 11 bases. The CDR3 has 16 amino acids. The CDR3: CASSELIQSSNQPQHF. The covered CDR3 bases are TGTGCCAGCAGTGAACTCATTCAGTCTAGCAATCAGCCC.

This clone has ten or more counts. CDR3 sequence reads: CASSSWTGPFENEQFF. The sequenced part of the CDR3 DNA is TGTGCCAGTAGTTCCTGGACAGGGCCTTTTGAGAATGAG. This chain links TRBV19 with TRBJ2-1, with TRBD1 identical over 8 bases. The read finishes 3 residues shy of the CDR3 end, and the germline J gene is used to complete it. V shed 5 bases and J 7 bases; nucleotides not matched to a gene: 13. The length of the CDR3 is 16 residues. Per germline, CDR1 LNHDA and CDR2 SQIVND (reference sequence). The complete variable domain, with remaining parts taken from reference TRBV19 and TRBJ2-1, reads DGGITQSPKYLFRKEGQNVTLSCEQNLNHDAMYWYRQDPGQGLRLIYYSQIVNDFQKGDIAEGYSVSREKKESFPLTVTSAQKNPTAFYLCASSSWTGPFENEQFFGPGTRLTVL.

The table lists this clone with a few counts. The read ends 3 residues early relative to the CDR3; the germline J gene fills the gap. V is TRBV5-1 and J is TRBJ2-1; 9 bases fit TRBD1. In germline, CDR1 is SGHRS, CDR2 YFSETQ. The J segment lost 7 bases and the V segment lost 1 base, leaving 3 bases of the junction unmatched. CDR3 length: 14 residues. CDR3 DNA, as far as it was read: TGCGCCAGCAGCTTGACAGGGGGCTGGAATGAG. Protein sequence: CASSLTGGWNE. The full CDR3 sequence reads CASSLTGGWNEQFF.

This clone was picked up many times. The sequenced CDR3 bases are TGTGCCAGCAGCTCCAGGGGACGAGGGAGAAGGGGTGAG. Translation gives CASSSRGRGRRGE. In full, the CDR3 is CASSSRGRGRRGEQFF. The chain is built from TRBV7-3 and TRBJ2-1; D possibly corresponds to TRBD1 (6 bases). The CDR3 extends 3 residues past the end of the read, so its final part is completed from the germline J gene. Germline V CDR1 and CDR2: SGHTA, FQGTGA. Trimming shortened V by 4 bases and J by 9 bases, and 22 bases separated the two germline ends. CDR3 length: 16 residues.

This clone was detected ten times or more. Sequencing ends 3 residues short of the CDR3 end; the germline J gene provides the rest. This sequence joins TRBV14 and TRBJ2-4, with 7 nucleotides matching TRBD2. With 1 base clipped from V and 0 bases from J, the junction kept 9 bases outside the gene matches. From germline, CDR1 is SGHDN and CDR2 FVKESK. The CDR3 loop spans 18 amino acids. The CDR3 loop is CASSQGSSGGIAKNIQYF. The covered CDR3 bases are TGTGCCAGCAGCCAAGGGTCCTCGGGGGGAATAGCCAAAAACATT.

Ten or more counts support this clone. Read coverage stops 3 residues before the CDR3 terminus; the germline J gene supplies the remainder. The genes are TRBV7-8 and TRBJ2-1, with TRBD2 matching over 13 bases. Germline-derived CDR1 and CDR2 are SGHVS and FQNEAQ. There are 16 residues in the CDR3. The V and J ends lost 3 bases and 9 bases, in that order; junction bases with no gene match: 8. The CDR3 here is CASSFLGTSGNGEQFF. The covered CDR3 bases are TGTGCCAGCAGCTTTCTCGGGACTAGCGGGAATGGTGAG.

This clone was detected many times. This CDR3 is CASSLQQGGTGANVLTF. The CDR3 DNA, read in part, is TGTGCCAGCTCACTACAACAGGGGGGCACTGGGGCCAACGTC. The chain combines TRBV18 with TRBJ2-6; TRBD1 matches at 8 bases. The read ends 3 residues shy of where the CDR3 ends; the end is completed using the germline J gene. With 4 bases clipped from V and 2 bases from J, the junction kept 7 bases outside the gene matches. Germline-derived CDR1 and CDR2 are KGHSH and LQKENI. The CDR3 consists of 17 residues.

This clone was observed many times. CDR3 DNA (partial): TGTGCCAGCAGTGAACTAGCGGGAGAGACC. It yields the protein CASSELAGET. The entire CDR3 is CASSELAGETQYF. V usage is TRBV2 and J usage is TRBJ2-5, with 8 bases lining up with TRBD2. The read is 3 residues too short to cover the CDR3 end, so that end is filled in from the germline J gene. Trimming took 2 bases from V and 4 from J; bases not matched to a gene: 0. Germline V gene data show CDR1 as SNHLY and CDR2 as FYNNEI. The CDR3 extends over 13 amino acids.

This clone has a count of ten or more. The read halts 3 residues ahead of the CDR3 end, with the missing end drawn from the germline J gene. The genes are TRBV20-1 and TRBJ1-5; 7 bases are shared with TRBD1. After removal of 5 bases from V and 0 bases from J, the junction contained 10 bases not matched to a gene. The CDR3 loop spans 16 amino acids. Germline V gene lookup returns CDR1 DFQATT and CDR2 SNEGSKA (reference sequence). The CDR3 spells CSAARRGQSSNQPQHF. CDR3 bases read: TGCAGTGCTGCCCGTCGGGGACAGAGTAGCAATCAGCCC.

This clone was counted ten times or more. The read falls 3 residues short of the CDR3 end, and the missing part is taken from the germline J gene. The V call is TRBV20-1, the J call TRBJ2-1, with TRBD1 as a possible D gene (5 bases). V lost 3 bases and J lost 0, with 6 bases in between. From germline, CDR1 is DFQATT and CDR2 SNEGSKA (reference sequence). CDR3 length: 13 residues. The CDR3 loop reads CSARDNSYNEQFF. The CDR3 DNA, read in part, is TGCAGTGCTAGGGACAACTCCTACAATGAG.

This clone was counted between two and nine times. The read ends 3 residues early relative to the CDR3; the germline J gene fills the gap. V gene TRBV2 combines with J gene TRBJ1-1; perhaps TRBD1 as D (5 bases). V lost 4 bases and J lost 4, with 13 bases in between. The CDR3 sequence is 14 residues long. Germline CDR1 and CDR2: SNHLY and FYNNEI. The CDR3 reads CASSGAVQGTEAFF. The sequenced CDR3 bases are TGTGCCAGCAGTGGGGCCGTGCAGGGCACTGAA.

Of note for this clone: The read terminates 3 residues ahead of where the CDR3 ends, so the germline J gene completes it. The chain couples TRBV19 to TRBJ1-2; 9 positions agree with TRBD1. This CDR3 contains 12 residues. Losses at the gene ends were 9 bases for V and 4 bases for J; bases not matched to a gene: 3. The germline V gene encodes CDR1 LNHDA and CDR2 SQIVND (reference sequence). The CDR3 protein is CARGQGSYGYTF. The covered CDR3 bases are TGTGCCAGGGGACAGGGATCCTATGGC. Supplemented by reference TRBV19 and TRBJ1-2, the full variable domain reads DGGITQSPKYLFRKEGQNVTLSCEQNLNHDAMYWYRQDPGQGLRLIYYSQIVNDFQKGDIAEGYSVSREKKESFPLTVTSAQKNPTAFYLCARGQGSYGYTFGSGTRLTVV.

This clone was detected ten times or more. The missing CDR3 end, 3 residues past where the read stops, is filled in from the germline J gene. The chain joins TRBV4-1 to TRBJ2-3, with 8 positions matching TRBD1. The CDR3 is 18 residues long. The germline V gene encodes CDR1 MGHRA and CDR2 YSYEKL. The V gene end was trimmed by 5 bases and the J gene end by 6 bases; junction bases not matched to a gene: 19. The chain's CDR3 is CASSGGPRTGQGGDTQYF. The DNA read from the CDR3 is TGCGCCAGCAGCGGCGGTCCAAGGACAGGGCAGGGGGGCGATACG.

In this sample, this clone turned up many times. The CDR3 here is CASSLAPQGGVNEQFF. Partial CDR3 DNA: TGCGCCAGCAGCTTGGCTCCGCAGGGAGGTGTCAATGAG. The chain uses TRBV5-1 and TRBJ2-1; D perhaps matches TRBD2 (6 bases). The read gets to within 3 residues of the CDR3 end, and the germline J gene fills in the rest. Germline CDR1 and CDR2: SGHRS and YFSETQ. Trimming pared 0 bases from V and 6 bases from J, leaving 16 bases between. This CDR3 has 16 amino acids.